The 4 T cell receptor beta chains presented below share a single source sample, sequenced in a study of CD8 T cells in Susac syndrome (dated by TCRdb to the late 2010s). The method was the immunoSEQ multiplex PCR assay. RNA was extracted with the RNeasy kit and roughly 0.5 to 1 ug was reverse transcribed using random hexamers. The raw public data were reprocessed by TCRdb itself: fastp quality trimming at Q25, MiXCR clonotype calling, in-frame beta chains only. Under each unique CDR3 protein, matching rows form one entry showing the most common genes and DNA. Across this sample there are some 96,000 distinct CDR3 sequences, with approximately 95% seen only once. 0.3% of the sample lies in the top ten. The sequenced sample was CD8+ T cells from PBMCs. The source of these receptors is a human donor with Susac syndrome.

This clonotype was detected only once. This chain connects TRBV7-9 to TRBJ1-4; D call uncertain. Trimming cost V 8 bases and J 7 bases, with 8 bases left between them. The CDR3 loop spans 11 amino acids. Germline lookup yields CDR1 SEHNR and CDR2 FQNEAQ (reference sequence). The DNA of the CDR3 is TGTGCCAGCGTGTGGGGTGAAAAACTGTTTTTT. Residues: CASVWGEKLFF.

The chain links TRBV25-1 to TRBJ2-2; D is unclear. Germline CDR1 MGHDK, CDR2 SYGVNS. The V gene lost 3 bases and the J gene lost 0 bases, with 5 bases spanning the gap. This CDR3 is built from 14 residues. The CDR3: CASSDRTNTGELFF. The CDR3 coding sequence is TGTGCCAGCAGTGACAGAACGAACACCGGGGAGCTGTTTTTT.

This sequence joins TRBV12-3 or TRBV12-4 and TRBJ2-5; D might be TRBD2 (6 bases). Between the trimmed V and J ends, which lost 6 bases and 5 bases, there was a span of 13 bases. The CDR3 is made up of 13 amino acids. The CDR3 sequence: CASRKDYEETQYF. The CDR3 DNA follows: TGTGCCAGCAGGAAGGACTATGAGGAGACCCAGTACTTC.

The rearrangement uses TRBV20-1 and TRBJ2-7, with 9 bases aligning to TRBD1. CDR1 is DFQATT, CDR2 SNEGSKA, per germline (reference sequence). This CDR3 has 15 amino acids. V lost 3 bases and J lost 2; bases outside the gene matches: 8. This CDR3 is CSARPDRGSPYEQYF. The CDR3 region has the DNA TGCAGTGCTAGGCCGGACAGGGGTTCCCCCTACGAGCAGTACTTC.